This entry lists 19 T cell receptor beta chains sequenced from one sample in a study of TIL therapy for anti-PD-1-resistant metastatic lung cancer. The immunoSEQ assay was v3. The repertoire was sequenced with immunoSEQ multiplex PCR; TCRdb's copy has only in-frame clones and lacks some. The sample yields more than 20,000 clones, over 55% seen once. The time point: pre-treatment sample, taken before nivolumab and TIL therapy. Pleural nodules or supraclavicular lymph nodes made up most of the excised metastases sampled. The sample was tumor tissue, taken at baseline. The receptors here all came from a person aged 25-85 years with non-small cell lung cancer.

This clone ranks as medium-sized. V gene TRBV2 combines with J gene TRBJ1-4; D possibly corresponds to TRBD1 (5 bases). V was clipped by 8 bases and J by 4 bases, with 20 bases between them. The CDR3 has 16 residues. From germline, CDR1 is SNHLY and CDR2 FYNNEI. CDR3 sequence (DNA): TGTGCCAGCGTATCAAGGGGCCCGCTTTATAATGAAAAACTGTTTTTT. It yields the protein CASVSRGPLYNEKLFF.

The V gene is TRBV6-5, the J gene TRBJ2-3; 8 nucleotides agree with TRBD1. Germline assignment: CDR1 MNHEY and CDR2 SVGAGI. With 5 bases clipped from V and 6 bases from J, the junction kept 1 base outside the gene matches. This CDR3 has 12 amino acids. CDR3 loop: CASSRQGDTQYF. The CDR3 DNA reads as TGTGCCAGCAGTCGACAGGGGGATACGCAGTATTTT.

The rearrangement links TRBV11-3 to TRBJ2-7, with 9 bases lining up with TRBD1. This CDR3 spans 13 amino acids. The germline V gene has CDR1 SGHNT and CDR2 YENEEA. Unmatched junction bases numbered 7, after V lost 6 bases and J lost 7 bases. The CDR3 spells CASRRTGAEEQYF. The CDR3 DNA is TGTGCCAGCAGGAGGACAGGGGCGGAAGAGCAGTACTTC.

The chain links TRBV19 to TRBJ1-1; the match to TRBD1 covers 9 bases. V lost 4 bases, J lost 4 bases, and 10 bases stayed unmatched. Germline V CDR1 and CDR2: LNHDA, SQIVND (reference sequence). The CDR3 is made up of 16 amino acids. The CDR3 protein is CASSRTGAGFITEAFF. CDR3 nucleotides: TGTGCCAGTAGTAGGACAGGGGCTGGATTTATCACTGAAGCTTTCTTT.

The V and J genes are TRBV13 and TRBJ1-2; 9 bases agree with TRBD1. The CDR3 is made up of 16 amino acids. V was pared by 0 bases and J by 0 bases, with 2 bases of the junction left unmatched. Germline-derived CDR1 and CDR2 are PRHDT and FYEKMQ (reference sequence). The CDR3 DNA reads as TGTGCCAGCAGCTTAGGAGGGACAGGGCCTAACTATGGCTACACCTTC. It codes for CASSLGGTGPNYGYTF.

The CDR3 region is CASSSLRGNTGELFF. CDR3 nucleotides: TGCGCCAGCAGCTCTCTGCGGGGGAACACCGGGGAGCTGTTTTTT. The chain recombines TRBV5-1 with TRBJ2-2, with D possibly matching TRBD2 (6 bases). The CDR3 is 15 amino acids. The germline V gene encodes CDR1 SGHRS and CDR2 YFSETQ. Between the trimmed V and J ends, which lost 3 bases and 1 base, there was a span of 10 bases.

The rearrangement uses TRBV5-1 and TRBJ2-5; 7 bases align to TRBD2. Germline assignment: CDR1 SGHRS and CDR2 YFSETQ. This CDR3 has 14 residues. After removal of 4 bases from V and 10 bases from J, the junction contained 13 bases not matched to a gene. The CDR3 is CASSPEGRERGQYF. The CDR3 coding sequence is TGCGCCAGCAGCCCTGAAGGGAGGGAAAGGGGCCAGTACTTC.

The rearrangement links TRBV11-2 to TRBJ2-5; D ambiguous. The germline gives CDR1 SGHAT, CDR2 FQNNGV. The CDR3 consists of 16 residues. Trimming cost V 0 bases and J 5 bases, with 16 bases left between them. The DNA for the CDR3 is TGTGCCAGCAGCTTAGATGGTTTGTCGAGCACGGAGACCCAGTACTTC. It codes for CASSLDGLSSTETQYF.

The chain couples TRBV6-5 to TRBJ1-1; D not certain. The CDR3 consists of 13 residues. V lost 2 bases and J 3 bases, leaving 7 bases between the germline ends. CDR1 MNHEY and CDR2 SVGAGI come from the germline V gene. DNA of the CDR3: TGTGCCAGCAGTTACCTCCGGGACACTGAAGCTTTCTTT. It encodes CASSYLRDTEAFF.

As for this clone: At one end, the junction sequence differs from germline, possibly due to a read error. The J gene is TRBJ2-4, the V gene TRBV7-7; 10 nucleotides match TRBD2. This CDR3 is 18 amino acids long. Germline V gene lookup returns CDR1 SSHAT and CDR2 FNYEAQ (reference sequence). The CDR3 spells CASSLVSSGGLAKNIQYF. Written as DNA, the CDR3 is TGTGCTAGCAGCTTAGTTTCTAGCGGGGGCCTAGCCAAAAACATTCAGTACTTC.

In this sample, this clone turned up a few times. One end of the junction varies from germline; a read error may be responsible. This chain joins TRBV19 and TRBJ1-1; a weak D match, TRBD1 (6 bases). Per germline, CDR1 LNHDA and CDR2 SQIVND (reference sequence). CDR3 length: 14 residues. Here the CDR3 DNA reads TGTGCCAGTAGGCCAGGGGCTGAGAACCCTGAAGCTTTCTTT. It encodes CASRPGAENPEAFF.

The chain links TRBV29-1 to TRBJ2-1, with D possibly called TRBD1 or TRBD2 (6 bases each). The CDR3 runs 16 residues. The V end was cut by 4 bases, the J end by 4 bases, with 20 bases between. Germline V CDR1 and CDR2: SQVTM, ANQGSEA. The CDR3, as DNA: TGCAGCGTTGTACGGAGGGGGGTCGACATTTACAATGAGCAGTTCTTC. Its translation: CSVVRRGVDIYNEQFF.

CDR3 loop: CALGDRDYGYTF. CDR3 in DNA: TGTGCCCTCGGGGACAGAGACTATGGCTACACCTTC. The chain combines TRBV19 with TRBJ1-2; the match to TRBD1 covers 7 bases. Trimming took 11 bases from V and 3 from J; bases not matched to a gene: 6. The CDR3 loop spans 12 amino acids. Germline loops: CDR1 LNHDA, CDR2 SQIVND (reference sequence).

The gene calls are TRBV5-8 and TRBJ2-5, with 13 positions matching TRBD2. Germline CDR1 is SGHTS and CDR2 is YDEGEE. V lost 3 bases to trimming and J lost 2 bases; unmatched junction nucleotides: 7. CDR3 length: 17 amino acids. The CDR3: CASSWTLLAGGQETQYF. The CDR3 coding sequence is TGTGCCAGCAGCTGGACGTTACTAGCGGGGGGGCAAGAGACCCAGTACTTC.

The chain joins TRBV6-5 to TRBJ2-5, with D possibly called TRBD1 or TRBD2 (6 bases each). The germline gives CDR1 MNHEY, CDR2 SVGAGI. The CDR3 extends over 12 amino acids. Trimming removed 5 bases at V and 10 bases at J, with 14 bases between. The CDR3 nucleotides read TGTGCCAGCAGTGAACAAGGGGGGAGCCAGTACTTC. Translating gives CASSEQGGSQYF.

This sequence joins TRBV19 and TRBJ2-7; 9 nucleotides agree with TRBD1. In germline, CDR1 is LNHDA, CDR2 SQIVND (reference sequence). The CDR3 runs to 13 residues. V dropped 8 bases and J dropped 6; count of bases not matched to a gene: 8. The CDR3 nucleotides read TGTGCCAGTCACCCGGGACAGGGAGTCGAGCAGTACTTC. Translation: CASHPGQGVEQYF.

This chain links TRBV18 with TRBJ2-7; no clear D gene. The CDR3 has 14 amino acids. V lost 2 bases and J 3 bases, leaving 11 bases between the germline ends. CDR1 is KGHSH and CDR2 is LQKENI in the germline V gene. The CDR3 is CASSPLAFGYEQYF. DNA of the CDR3: TGTGCCAGCTCACCATTGGCCTTTGGCTACGAGCAGTACTTC. The variable domain in full, with the rest retrieved from reference TRBV18 and TRBJ2-7, is NAGVMQNPRHLVRRRGQEARLRCSPMKGHSHVYWYRQLPEEGLKFMVYLQKENIIDESGMPKERFSAEFPKEGPSILRIQQVVRGDSAAYFCASSPLAFGYEQYFGPGTRLTVT.

The chain recombines TRBV5-6 with TRBJ2-3; perhaps TRBD1 as D (6 bases). Trimming stripped 4 bases from V and 0 bases from J, with 15 bases between. This CDR3 is 16 amino acids long. Germline loops: CDR1 SGHDT, CDR2 YYEEEE. The DNA of the CDR3 is TGTGCCAGCAGCACGTACAGGGTATCTAGCACAGATACGCAGTATTTT. It codes for CASSTYRVSSTDTQYF.

Concerning this clone: The germline gene is not matched at one end of the junction; a read error may be the cause. DNA of the CDR3: TGTGCCAGCAGTTACCACCAAGACAATGGGCAGTTCTTC. This sequence encodes CASSYHQDNGQFF. V and J are TRBV6-6 and TRBJ2-1; D is undetermined. The CDR3 has 13 amino acids. CDR1 is MNHNY, CDR2 SVGAGI, per germline (reference sequence).